The next 18 T cell receptor beta chains were all read from a single sample in a study of blood T cell repertoires in COVID-19. Repertoires were generated with immunoSEQ multiplex PCR, while TCRdb's copy carries only in-frame clones and drops some. The sample yields more than 85,000 clones, nearly 90% seen once. The sample consisted of peripheral blood. The source of these receptors is a woman in her fifties or sixties with acute or convalescent COVID-19.

The V and J genes are TRBV28 and TRBJ2-7; TRBD2 matches 8 bases. The germline V gene has CDR1 MDHEN and CDR2 SYDVKM. The V gene end was trimmed by 5 bases and the J gene end by 6 bases; junction bases not matched to a gene: 12. The CDR3 is 15 residues long. The CDR3 DNA follows: TGTGCCAGCAGTCCCTCGGGGGGGCGTGTCTCCGAGCAGTACTTC. It specifies CASSPSGGRVSEQYF.

This chain uses TRBV5-1 with TRBJ2-2, with a possible D match to TRBD1 (5 bases). The CDR3 has 15 residues. The germline CDR1 and CDR2 sequences are SGHRS and YFSETQ. Trimming removed 0 bases at V and 4 bases at J, with 10 bases between. CDR3 bases: TGCGCCAGCAGCTTGGGGCAGGGCGGCACCGGGGAGCTGTTTTTT. Encoded protein: CASSLGQGGTGELFF.

The chain links TRBV7-8 to TRBJ2-1, with 9 bases matching TRBD2. This CDR3 contains 18 residues. Germline assignment: CDR1 SGHVS and CDR2 FQNEAQ. Losses at the gene ends were 0 bases for V and 5 bases for J; bases not matched to a gene: 11. CDR3 in amino acids: CASSLAQLPGLANNEQFF. The DNA of the CDR3 is TGTGCCAGCAGCTTAGCGCAACTCCCGGGACTAGCAAACAATGAGCAGTTCTTC. The whole variable domain, remainder taken from reference TRBV7-8 and TRBJ2-1, is GAGVSQSPRYKVAKRGQDVALRCDPISGHVSLFWYQQALGQGPEFLTYFQNEAQLDKSGLPSDRFFAERPEGSVSTLKIQRTQQEDSAVYLCASSLAQLPGLANNEQFFGPGTRLTVL.

The rearrangement uses TRBV7-9 and TRBJ1-5; 10 nucleotides match TRBD1. The CDR3 extends over 13 amino acids. The ends lost 5 bases at V and 7 bases at J; junction bases unmatched: 2. The germline V gene encodes CDR1 SEHNR and CDR2 FQNEAQ (reference sequence). In DNA, the CDR3 is TGTGCCAGCAGCCGACAGGGGGCGCAGCCCCAGCATTTT. Translated, it gives CASSRQGAQPQHF.

This chain joins TRBV7-9 and TRBJ2-1; 9 bases match TRBD2. The germline V gene has CDR1 SEHNR and CDR2 FQNEAQ (reference sequence). The CDR3 length is 15 residues. V shed 2 bases and J 1 base; nucleotides not matched to a gene: 0. This CDR3 reads CASSLSGRSYNEQFF. DNA of the CDR3: TGTGCCAGCAGCTTAAGCGGGAGGTCCTACAATGAGCAGTTCTTC.

This rearrangement joins TRBV19 to TRBJ2-3; TRBD2 matches 11 bases. The ends lost 3 bases at V and 6 bases at J; junction bases unmatched: 11. This CDR3 has 17 amino acids. Looked up from germline, CDR1 is LNHDA and CDR2 is SQIVND (reference sequence). CDR3 bases: TGTGCCAGTAGTATGATGGCTAGCGGGAGGTCCGCGGATACGCAGTATTTT. Its translation: CASSMMASGRSADTQYF.

The rearrangement links TRBV4-1 to TRBJ1-2; 10 bases align to TRBD1. This CDR3 region has 15 residues. Germline assignment: CDR1 MGHRA and CDR2 YSYEKL. The V segment lost 0 bases and the J segment 8 bases; nucleotides outside the gene matches: 6. CDR3 nucleotide sequence: TGCGCCAGCAGCCAAGACGACAGGGGGCAAGGGGGCTACACCTTC. Translation: CASSQDDRGQGGYTF.

V gene TRBV5-1 combines with J gene TRBJ1-3; weak D call: TRBD1 (6 bases). The V end lost 0 bases, the J end lost 2 bases, and 9 bases lay between the germline ends. The CDR3 is 15 amino acids. Germline loops: CDR1 SGHRS, CDR2 YFSETQ. The CDR3 nucleotides are TGCGCCAGCAGCTTGGGACAGGTGCCTGGAAACACCATATATTTT. Its protein is CASSLGQVPGNTIYF.

The chain combines TRBV2 with TRBJ1-1; TRBD1 is a possible D gene (5 bases). This CDR3 has 15 amino acids. The V gene lost 7 bases and the J gene lost 4 bases, with 19 bases spanning the gap. Germline V gene data show CDR1 as SNHLY and CDR2 as FYNNEI. The CDR3 loop reads CASNRGRVIGTEAFF. The CDR3 DNA reads as TGTGCCAGCAATAGGGGCAGAGTGATAGGCACTGAAGCTTTCTTT.

The chain links TRBV5-4 to TRBJ2-3; 8 bases fit TRBD1. This CDR3 is built from 13 residues. Germline CDR1 reads SGHNT; CDR2 reads YYREEE (reference sequence). Unmatched junction bases numbered 4, after V lost 4 bases and J lost 6 bases. The CDR3 reads CASSVQGADTQYF. The CDR3 DNA reads as TGTGCCAGCAGCGTGCAGGGGGCCGATACGCAGTATTTT.

The V call is TRBV18, the J call TRBJ2-1; D possibly corresponds to TRBD2 (6 bases). V lost 1 base and J 1 base, leaving 11 bases between the germline ends. CDR3 length: 16 residues. Germline lookup yields CDR1 KGHSH and CDR2 LQKENI. CDR3 in amino acids: CASSPQGTLSYNEQFF. The CDR3 bases are TGTGCCAGCTCACCACAAGGGACTCTTTCCTACAATGAGCAGTTCTTC.

The chain has TRBV7-9 and TRBJ2-3; possible D gene TRBD2, 6 bases. CDR3 length: 15 amino acids. Trimming removed 5 bases from V and 0 bases from J, with 12 bases in between. Germline lookup yields CDR1 SEHNR and CDR2 FQNEAQ (reference sequence). CDR3 residues: CASSVSGTSTDTQYF. The CDR3 DNA is TGTGCCAGCAGCGTCTCCGGGACTAGCACAGATACGCAGTATTTT.

This clone was detected only once. This chain joins TRBV28 and TRBJ1-2, with D uncertain. The CDR3 consists of 10 residues. The germline gives CDR1 MDHEN, CDR2 SYDVKM. V dropped 8 bases and J dropped 4 bases, with 5 bases sitting between them. The CDR3 protein is CASGSYGYTF. CDR3 DNA sequence: TGTGCCAGCGGTAGCTATGGCTACACCTTC.

The V gene is TRBV5-8, the J gene TRBJ1-2; possibly TRBD1 for D (6 bases). V was trimmed by 4 bases and J by 7 bases, leaving 17 bases between them. The CDR3 contains 14 residues. CDR1 is SGHTS, CDR2 YDEGEE, per germline. The CDR3: CASSPTRGAGGYTF. The CDR3, as DNA: TGTGCCAGCAGCCCCACTCGGGGGGCTGGTGGCTACACCTTC.

A few counts support this clone. The rearrangement links TRBV5-1 to TRBJ2-3; no clear D. The germline V gene encodes CDR1 SGHRS and CDR2 YFSETQ. The CDR3 runs to 12 residues. Trimming took off 4 bases at V and 0 bases at J, with 3 bases between the two ends. Written as DNA, the CDR3 is TGCGCCAGCAGCGAGAGCACAGATACGCAGTATTTT. Protein product: CASSESTDTQYF.

The V gene is TRBV4-1, the J gene TRBJ2-1, with D tentatively TRBD2 (6 bases). V lost 2 bases and J lost 4, with 9 bases in between. The V gene's germline CDR1 is MGHRA and CDR2 YSYEKL. This CDR3 has 14 residues. This chain's CDR3 is CASSQMGLYNEQFF. The CDR3 bases are TGCGCCAGCAGCCAAATGGGACTGTACAATGAGCAGTTCTTC.

The chain is built from TRBV5-1 and TRBJ1-2, with a possible D match to TRBD1 (5 bases). Germline CDR1 SGHRS, CDR2 YFSETQ. The CDR3 runs 13 residues. The V end lost 1 base, the J end lost 6 bases, and 10 bases lay between the germline ends. The CDR3 sequence: CASSLSQANGYTF. For the CDR3, the DNA is TGCGCCAGCAGCTTGTCACAGGCCAATGGCTACACCTTC.

The J gene is TRBJ2-2, the V gene TRBV15; possibly TRBD2 for D (6 bases). CDR1 is LNHNV and CDR2 is YYDKDF in the germline V gene (reference sequence). The V end was cut by 2 bases, the J end by 3 bases, with 22 bases between. The CDR3 has 19 amino acids. The CDR3 DNA reads as TGTGCCACCAGCAGAACCCCCCTTTGGGGGGAGAAATACACCGGGGAGCTGTTTTTT. Protein: CATSRTPLWGEKYTGELFF.